This note documents a single T cell receptor (beta chain) sequence. It has no known antigen specificity. No base quality information exists; no much larger clone differs at one position. The cohort was made up of 666 healthy bone marrow donors. At the time of sampling, all cohort members were nominally healthy, though unrecorded immune exposures were likely present. The donor was CMV seropositive and belonged to the group of more than 250 seropositive cohort members. A peripheral blood sample was provided by each donor, and peripheral blood mononuclear cells were used for TCR beta sequencing. Genomic DNA extraction from the blood cell samples was performed with the Qiagen DNeasy Blood Extraction Kit. The source of the sample is a study of cytomegalovirus exposure and HLA in healthy donors (dated by TCRdb to about 2017). Broadly, across the study: In an earlier analysis of under 600 of the donors, about 260 Gb of sequence data and 100 million or so unique TCR beta sequences from about 190 million T cells were reported. An early release covering roughly 640 HLA-typed donors comprised roughly 300 gigabases of sequencing data and around 80 million unique TCR sequences. The genetic ancestry cluster associated with self-reported Caucasian donors included 70% to 85% of the 398 genotyped donors. The study was designed to test whether signatures of past pathogen exposure could be identified by cataloging public T cell receptors. The study profiled the T cell repertoires of 666 subjects by immunosequencing and related them to cytomegalovirus serostatus. Besides the first cohort of 550 to 750 subjects, a separate validation cohort made up of over a hundred different subjects was used. To predict cytomegalovirus infection status, the study combined high-throughput TCR immunosequencing, statistical association of individual TCRs with disease status, and machine learning. A later analysis re-analyzed previously published TCR beta repertoires from 500 to 700 donors and added high-resolution HLA genotyping to study TCR occurrence patterns. In the later analysis, no new phenotypic data were used to find candidate immune exposures; instead, reliance was placed on TCR beta sequences and their occurrence across donors. An earlier analysis of 500 to 750 of the donors applied high-throughput TCR beta sequencing to assess whether each TCR beta V gene segment acted as functional or pseudogenic. Donor age, sex, ethnicity and CMV serostatus were compiled together with the repertoire data. In a later genetic analysis, genome-wide SNP genotypes for about 60% of the 666 donors were used, and that subset was treated as a discovery cohort. Every repertoire in the discovery cohort had been generated on one and the same sequencing platform. Class I and class II HLA loci were covered by the typing at four-digit resolution. Typing coverage differed by locus: A, B, C, DRB1 and DQB1 were typed in about 629-630 donors, DQA1 in about 560, DPA1 in some 570, and DPB1 in approximately 450. Because of strong linkage in the cohort, roughly 5 DR-DQ haplotypes were treated as single units for association and clustering. Among some 410 genotyped donors of the cohort, an average of around 240,000 unique TCR beta nucleotide sequences were sequenced per donor, 15% to 20% of them non-productive. Results the study describes overall, beyond this receptor: Compared with the approximately 700-donor mean, donors in an Asian-associated ancestry cluster had fewer N-insertions in productive TCRs, according to a later genetic analysis. At a false discovery rate of 0.05, a later analysis linked fewer than 20,000 TCR beta sequences to specific HLA alleles. The study listed 150 to 200 TCR beta chains as associated with cytomegalovirus. Strong co-occurrence of HLA alleles, especially DR and DQ, made assigning TCR associations to individual alleles difficult. A later analysis found that most CMV-associated TCR beta chains appeared HLA-restricted, with HLA associations seemingly driven largely by CMV exposure. The classifier was reported to diagnose cytomegalovirus status with high specificity and sensitivity in both the original cohort and the validation cohort. For the cohort, immune exposure information was limited to CMV serostatus. Most TCR sequences were seen in very few donors, while some public TCRs were found in many individuals. Compared with equally common non-associated chains, HLA-associated TCR beta chains in a later analysis were more clonally expanded and had lower generation probabilities. Linkage disequilibrium might explain the correlated functional status among segregating V segments, but an unknown experimental factor could not be excluded. A group of highly shared sequence variants was considered likely to be a technical artifact of the sequencing pipeline. In vitro tests confirmed that three of the cytomegalovirus-associated TCR beta chains recognize cytomegalovirus antigens. A further reported finding was that TCR beta sequences accurately predicted the HLA-A and HLA-B alleles for most subjects in the first cohort. Because HLA typing was unavailable for some donors at each locus, only the typed subset was used in association tests. An earlier analysis of roughly 570 of the donors showed that most TCR beta V segments appeared in productive rearrangements either about 87% or about 30% of the time, which broadly matched IMGT annotations. Presence/absence analyses assumed roughly uniform sequencing depth across donors, an assumption that may not hold. According to a later analysis, parvovirus B19, influenza, CMV and Epstein-Barr virus appeared linked to several top co-occurrence clusters. An association between a missense DCLRE1C variant and V-gene and J-gene trimming of TCR beta chains was found in a later genetic analysis and replicated in an independent cohort. The authors suggested that the approach could potentially be extended to other disease states and immunological phenotypes. Only TCR beta chains were sequenced in this cohort, and the absence of alpha or paired-chain data limited detectable features. About 17 rarely observed V segments, including chromosome 9 orphons, were excluded from the earlier analysis of a few hundred of the donors because counts were too low. In a later analysis, the rate of TCR association differed among HLA loci, with DRB1 alleles having the most associated TCRs and HLA-C alleles having the fewest.

Library generation was performed with the immunoSEQ multiplex PCR assay. A mixture of 60 forward primers for TCR Vbeta segments and 13 reverse primers for TCR Jbeta segments was used in the multiplex PCR. The CDR3 region of rearranged TCR beta genes was amplified from genomic DNA by a multiplex PCR assay. The Illumina HiSeq System was used to sequence the amplified TCR beta libraries as 87-base-pair reads. In the authors' own workflow: In a later analysis, about 80 million unique TCR beta chains were counted across the roughly 610 repertoires, and roughly 11 million of these chains were shared by at least two donors. Raw reads were error-corrected and collapsed into unique sequences by a nearest-neighbor algorithm in which closely related sequences were merged to remove PCR and sequencing errors. CDR3 sequences were aligned to IMGT reference sequences to assign V, D and J gene segments. For a sequence to be retained, a match of at least six nucleotides was required to both a V gene segment and a J gene segment. Rearrangements were called productive when the CDR3 lacked stop codons and stayed in frame with V and J; all others were non-productive. CDR3 was defined according to IMGT convention as the region running from the second conserved V-encoded cysteine to the conserved J-encoded phenylalanine. In an earlier analysis of approximately 590 of the donors, sequences lacking an unambiguous match to a single V gene segment were excluded. In an earlier analysis of several hundred of the donors, V segments were called functional above 56.7% productive rearrangements and were called segregating when the between-donor standard deviation exceeded 5%. A statistical classification framework was built to diagnose cytomegalovirus status from the catalog of TCR beta chain sequences. A later analysis assigned V and J genes by comparing TCR nucleotide sequences with IMGT/GENE-DB human TR gene sequences. In a later analysis, CDR3 sequences and most-parsimonious VDJ recombination scenarios were assigned using the TCRdist pipeline. In a later analysis, each TCR beta chain was defined by its CDR3 amino acid sequence together with its V-gene family, and reads lacking a unique V-gene family were excluded. As a way to deal with suspected cross-contamination and a sequencing artifact, a later analysis dropped nearly 600 nucleotide sequences that were highly shared and had low generation probability. In a later analysis, a clonal expansion index was calculated for each public chain from normalized within-repertoire ranks of inferred template counts. A later analysis computed generation probabilities with a VDJ recombination model fitted to out-of-frame rearrangements, and checked the results against IGoR. Hypergeometric tests were used in a later analysis to score TCR-TCR, TCR-HLA and TCR-CMV co-occurrence, with a repertoire-size bias correction applied to the TCR pairs. To estimate false discovery rates, a later analysis permuted the HLA or CMV assignments 20 times. A later analysis grouped co-occurring TCRs with DBSCAN, adding TCRdist sequence similarity when clustering within HLA-allele-positive subsets. Repertoires with fewer than 30,000 or more than 120,000 public chains, plus five repertoires with anomalous nucleotide sharing, were excluded from co-occurrence clustering. TCRdb mirrors the immuneACCESS table, restricted to in-frame sequences. Some clones are absent from its copies; in checked studies, under half trace to an unresolved V gene, and the reason for the others is unknown. The V and J calls and clone size are taken from that table; D and trimming were inferred from the DNA. The sample has about 79,000 clones on record, over 70% of them singletons. The ten most abundant clones make up 7.5% to 9.5% of the sample.

Sequenced material: PBMCs. This TCR was sampled from a man aged 40-50 years in good health and CMV-seropositive.

The nucleotides are TGTGCCAGCAGTTTCTGGCAGGGGAGAGGAGGCTACACCTTC. Its translation is CASSFWQGRGGYTF. Rearrangement joined TRBV28 to TRBJ1-2; the D gene is possibly TRBD1, with 6 bases matching. Trimming removed 3 bases from V and 8 bases from J, leaving 16 bases between the germline ends. The germline V gene sets CDR1 to MDHEN and CDR2 to SYDVKM. The CDR3 covers 14 residues, taking in both the cysteine and the phenylalanine. The only DNA kept is the CDR3, 42 bases in frame from the first base.